These 8 T cell receptor beta chains share one sample of origin, sequenced in a study of blood T cell repertoires in COVID-19. The data were produced by immunoSEQ multiplex PCR, yet TCRdb's version contains in-frame clones alone and is incomplete. The table shows some 200,000 clones, with about four fifths occurring only once. Sequencing was done on a sample of PBMCs or T cells enriched from blood (not recorded which). The origin of the receptors is a middle-aged man who had recovered from COVID-19.

This clone was picked up a small number of times. The chain is built from TRBV5-1 and TRBJ2-7; 9 bases match TRBD1. Germline V gene data show CDR1 as SGHRS and CDR2 as YFSETQ. The trim removed 5 bases at V and 5 bases at J, leaving 11 bases unmatched. The CDR3 totals 15 residues. This CDR3 is CASSLRGQGMDEQYF. Written as DNA, the CDR3 is TGCGCCAGCAGTCTAAGGGGACAGGGTATGGACGAGCAGTACTTC. Variable domain in full (rest from reference TRBV5-1 and TRBJ2-7): KAGVTQTPRYLIKTRGQQVTLSCSPISGHRSVSWYQQTPGQGLQFLFEYFSETQRNKGNFPGRFSGRQFSNSRSEMNVSTLELGDSALYLCASSLRGQGMDEQYFGPGTRLTVT.

In DNA, the CDR3 is TGTGCCAGCAGCTTGGGGTTGACTCAAGCCTACGAGCAGTACTTC. Protein sequence: CASSLGLTQAYEQYF. The chain uses TRBV5-6 and TRBJ2-7; D is unresolved. The CDR3 is 15 residues long. Germline V gene data show CDR1 as SGHDT and CDR2 as YYEEEE. V lost 0 bases and J 2 bases, leaving 12 bases between the germline ends.

The V and J genes are TRBV7-2 and TRBJ2-2; D may be TRBD2 (5 bases). Germline CDR1 and CDR2: SGHTA and FQGNSA. V lost 1 base and J lost 4, with 22 bases in between. There are 19 residues in the CDR3. Here the CDR3 reads CASSLVQVVRGPGTGELFF. CDR3 DNA sequence: TGTGCCAGCAGCTTAGTCCAAGTGGTACGCGGGCCGGGCACCGGGGAGCTGTTTTTT.

The chain has TRBV5-1 and TRBJ1-4; 9 positions match TRBD1. V dropped 0 bases and J dropped 4; count of bases not matched to a gene: 4. Germline CDR1 SGHRS, CDR2 YFSETQ. The CDR3 loop spans 16 amino acids. The CDR3 nucleotides are TGCGCCAGCAGCTTGGAAGGGACAGGGATTAATGAAAAACTGTTTTTT. Protein sequence: CASSLEGTGINEKLFF.

This chain joins TRBV4-3 and TRBJ2-1; D is undetermined. Between the trimmed V and J ends, which lost 0 bases and 0 bases, there was a span of 12 bases. The CDR3 is 17 residues long. Germline-derived CDR1 and CDR2 are LGHNA and YSLEER. CDR3 residues: CASSQDFQRISYNEQFF. The CDR3, as DNA: TGCGCCAGCAGCCAAGATTTTCAGCGAATCTCCTACAATGAGCAGTTCTTC.

The chain couples TRBV30 to TRBJ1-5; D may be TRBD1 (5 bases). Germline V gives CDR1 GTSNPN, CDR2 SVGIG (reference sequence). V was shortened by 1 base and J by 7 bases, with 14 bases between the two germline ends. This CDR3 is 14 amino acids long. The CDR3 sequence is CAWSGGNRYQPQHF. CDR3 nucleotide sequence: TGTGCCTGGAGTGGGGGTAACAGGTACCAGCCCCAGCATTTT.

The chain recombines TRBV13 with TRBJ2-7; 8 bases are a match to TRBD2. V shed 4 bases, J shed 4 bases, and the junction held 6 bases outside the gene matches. The CDR3 extends over 14 amino acids. Germline V CDR1 and CDR2: PRHDT, FYEKMQ (reference sequence). The CDR3 DNA is TGTGCCAGCAGCTCTTCGAGCGGGAGTTACGAGCAGTACTTC. Translating gives CASSSSSGSYEQYF.

The chain has TRBV4-3 and TRBJ2-3; D unclear. CDR3 length: 15 amino acids. Germline CDR1 and CDR2: LGHNA and YSLEER. V was trimmed by 3 bases and J by 2 bases, leaving 12 bases between them. DNA for the CDR3: TGCGCCAGCAGCCACTTACCGGGTCCCACAGATACGCAGTATTTT. This sequence encodes CASSHLPGPTDTQYF.